These T cell receptor beta chains were read from a single sample in a study of early T cells in non-severe SARS-CoV-2 infection. TCRdb recomputed calls from the 5' RACE reads with MiXCR, one row per CDR3 protein. This table holds tens of thousands of distinct CDR3 sequences, more than 9% found once. Material: whole blood. The receptors derive from an adult who was a healthcare worker with PCR-confirmed SARS-CoV-2 infection or an uninfected control (not recorded which). The CDR3 runs from the conserved cysteine through the conserved F or W.

j_call,v_call,cdr3_aa
TRBJ2-7,TRBV7-9,CASTGPIYEQYF
TRBJ2-7,TRBV11-2,CASSVQPGYPPEQYF
TRBJ1-3,TRBV4-3,CASSQDLAGNSGNTIYF
TRBJ2-7,TRBV3-1,CASRRADVASEQYF
TRBJ2-7,TRBV27,CASAWGVSYEQYF
TRBJ2-1,TRBV5-1,CASSLEGDPYNEQFF
TRBJ2-7,TRBV4-1,CASSQQATYEQYF
TRBJ2-3,TRBV7-9,CASSLKLVPDTQYF
TRBJ2-4,TRBV11-2,CASSLGDYLAKNIQYF
TRBJ2-7,TRBV10-1,CASSGRTSPQYF
TRBJ2-1,TRBV9,CASSASTPGLAGYNEQFF
TRBJ2-7,TRBV28,CASSPGLAGTRYEQYF
TRBJ2-3,TRBV29-1,CSVKAGIGTDTQYF
TRBJ2-7,TRBV5-1,CASSLEAGSYEQYF
TRBJ1-1,TRBV2,CASSGGRAFF
TRBJ2-3,TRBV5-1,CASSRLAGSPDTQYF
TRBJ1-1,TRBV20-1,CSATTDRENTEAFF
TRBJ2-7,TRBV19,CASSIDSTTYEQYF
TRBJ2-1,TRBV7-9,CASSLRLATYNEQFF
TRBJ2-7,TRBV5-1,CASSPGQGASYEQYF
TRBJ1-1,TRBV5-1,CASRGQGGTEAFF
TRBJ1-2,TRBV7-9,CASSSLLTGNYGYTF
TRBJ2-7,TRBV30,CAWSEPGLTLYEQYF
TRBJ1-1,TRBV6-5,CASSYSGGPPEAFF
TRBJ1-3,TRBV10-3,CAVQGAENTIYF
TRBJ2-5,TRBV29-1,CSVVAGSVETQYF
TRBJ2-3,TRBV5-1,CASSGGTSGSDTQYF
TRBJ2-3,TRBV6-5,CASSQYGTPYTDTQYF
TRBJ2-3,TRBV7-2,CASSFSSGRAYPTDTQYF
TRBJ1-2,TRBV10-3,CAIRGNTGTHGYTF
TRBJ1-2,TRBV7-4,CASSLVGQVYGYTF
TRBJ2-1,TRBV5-6,CASSRAQKSYNEQFF
TRBJ2-5,TRBV5-1,CASRRGREGRETQYF
TRBJ2-1,TRBV7-9,CASSFSGGSGRAGEQFF
TRBJ1-1,TRBV7-2,CASSSTAFREAFF
TRBJ1-2,TRBV5-4,CASSLEQENYGYTF
TRBJ2-2,TRBV7-2,CASSLELAGNTGELFF
TRBJ1-5,TRBV20-1,CSARGDYQPQHF
TRBJ2-5,TRBV3-1,CASSQDRRGAEETQYF
TRBJ2-3,TRBV6-6,CASTTPDRYTDTQYF
TRBJ2-3,TRBV20-1,CSASRAGDTDTQYF
TRBJ1-2,TRBV2,CASSDSAGYGYTF